The present T cell receptor (beta chain) was sequenced within a study of early T cells in non-severe SARS-CoV-2 infection. Study context: It was bulk RNA from unsorted whole blood that was sequenced, and the chains were unpaired. General study results and limits: Matching with VDJdb favored anti-spike CD8 responses (missing private and CD4 specificities).

At least ten counts were recorded for this clonotype. The target antigen is unknown. Germline V gives CDR1 DFQATT, CDR2 SNEGSKA (reference sequence). CDR3 size: 12 residues. Trimming stripped 6 bases from V and 0 bases from J, with 7 bases between. Molecules of cDNA were individually given unique molecular identifiers that were attached to them. TCRdb re-called the 5' RACE reads with MiXCR, one entry per CDR3 protein. Of some 98,000 distinct CDR3 sequences listed, about 10% are singletons. This TCR derives from an adult who was a healthcare worker with PCR-confirmed SARS-CoV-2 infection or an uninfected control (not recorded which). The chain uses TRBV20-1 and TRBJ2-3; D unresolved. Sequenced material: whole blood. The CDR3 here is CSAHRSTDTQYF. CDR3 DNA: TGCAGTGCACATCGTAGCACAGATACGCAGTATTTT.